Listed below are T cell receptor beta chains from one sample, sequenced in a study of blood T cell repertoires in COVID-19. Produced via immunoSEQ multiplex PCR; TCRdb's table is partial and in-frame only. The sample lists 150,000 to 200,000 clones; more than 75% were seen once. The sequenced material came from peripheral blood. These receptors came from a woman aged 70-85 years with acute or convalescent COVID-19. Each CDR3 is given with its conserved first and last residue. The D gene is left open where the match is weak. Only part of the rows carry a size: once, few, many, or a class if the clone is expanded.

NA	NA	TRBV19	TRBJ2-1	TGTGCCAGTAGTATTTCGGAGGGGAGCTCCTACAATGAGCAGTTCTTC	CASSISEGSSYNEQFF
NA	NA	TRBV18	TRBJ1-2	TGTGCCAGCTCACCACTGGCTTGGGGGGAAAGGAACTATGGCTACACCTTC	CASSPLAWGERNYGYTF
NA	NA	TRBV10-1	TRBJ2-2	TGCGCCACCTCGGGGAAGAACACCGGGGAGCTGTTTTTT	CATSGKNTGELFF
NA	TRBD1	TRBV10-3	TRBJ2-7	TGTGCCATCAGTGAATTGGACAGGGGTTCCCCCGAGCAGTACTTC	CAISELDRGSPEQYF
NA	NA	TRBV5-4	TRBJ1-1	TGTGCCAGCAGCGCCGCAGGTTTAATGAACACTGAAGCTTTCTTT	CASSAAGLMNTEAFF
NA	TRBD2	TRBV29-1	TRBJ2-3	TGCAGCGCCTCCTCAGGGACTACCACAGATACGCAGTATTTT	CSASSGTTTDTQYF
NA	TRBD1	TRBV27	TRBJ1-2	TGTGCCAGCAGTTTATGGGCGGGGGACAGGAACTATGGCTACACCTTC	CASSLWAGDRNYGYTF
few	NA	TRBV19	TRBJ1-5	TGTGCCAGTAGTATATCCCGGGGACAGCCCCAGCATTTT	CASSISRGQPQHF
NA	NA	TRBV27	TRBJ1-2	TGTGCCAGCAGTTCCAGGGTCCGGGGAGGTGGCTACACCTTC	CASSSRVRGGGYTF
NA	TRBD1	TRBV7-9	TRBJ2-3	TGTGCCAGCAGCCGGGGACAGGGGGAAGGGGGCCCAGATACGCAGTATTTT	CASSRGQGEGGPDTQYF
NA	NA	TRBV12-5	TRBJ1-2	TGTGCTAGTGGTTTGGACAGCTATGGCTACACCTTC	CASGLDSYGYTF
NA	NA	TRBV7-8	TRBJ2-1	TGTGCCAGCGAAACTAGTGTTAATGAGCAGTTCTTC	CASETSVNEQFF
NA	TRBD1	TRBV15	TRBJ1-1	TGTGCCACCAGCAGCAACAACAGGGGGCTTATCGACACTGAAGCTTTCTTT	CATSSNNRGLIDTEAFF
NA	NA	TRBV3-1/TRBV3-2	TRBJ1-1	TGTGCCAGCAGCCTGGAGGGTGGCACTGAAGCTTTCTTT	CASSLEGGTEAFF
NA	NA	TRBV30	TRBJ2-1	TGTGCCTGCCACCGACAGGAAGGTCCGAACAATGAGCAGTTCTTC	CACHRQEGPNNEQFF
NA	TRBD2	TRBV28	TRBJ2-1	TGTGCCAGCAGTTTCACTAGCGGGGGGATTGAGCAGTTCTTC	CASSFTSGGIEQFF
few	NA	TRBV20-1	TRBJ2-5	TGCAGCGCCGAGCATTCAGAGACCCAGTACTTC	CSAEHSETQYF
NA	TRBD2	TRBV28	TRBJ2-1	TGTGCCAGCACCTTCTCCGGGACTAGCGGTTACAATGAGCAGTTCTTC	CASTFSGTSGYNEQFF
NA	TRBD1	TRBV24-1	TRBJ1-2	TGTGCCACCAGTGATCCACGGGACAGTTTCGACTATAGCTACACCTTC	CATSDPRDSFDYSYTF
NA	NA	TRBV4-1	TRBJ1-2	TGCGCCAGCAGCCAAGTCTTATCGGTGGTAGGCTACACCTTC	CASSQVLSVVGYTF
NA	NA	TRBV29-1	TRBJ1-2	TGCAGCATTAACGGCCCACAGGGCCTCTATGGCTACACCTTC	CSINGPQGLYGYTF
NA	NA	TRBV28	TRBJ2-3	TGTGCCAGCAGTTTAGCCGGACCCCGCCAGGGTACGCAGTATTTT	CASSLAGPRQGTQYF
NA	NA	TRBV28	TRBJ1-3	TGTGCCAGCAGTGACAGCTTAGGCTCTGGAAACACCATATATTTT	CASSDSLGSGNTIYF
NA	TRBD1	TRBV28	TRBJ1-1	TGTGCCAGCCCTTCAAGACAGGGGGGGGCGAACACTGAAGCTTTCTTT	CASPSRQGGANTEAFF
NA	TRBD1	TRBV19	TRBJ1-6	TGTGCCAGTAGTCGGGACAGGGGAGAAGGTAATTCACCCCTCCACTTT	CASSRDRGEGNSPLHF